Described below is a single TCR beta chain sequence and its context. Germline-derived CDR1 and CDR2 are LNHDA and SQIVND (reference sequence). V shed 3 bases and J shed 3 bases, with 11 bases lying between them. This CDR3 has 14 residues. Seattle patient enrollment occurred during active infection, with longitudinal follow-up thereafter. Study processing details: It was from reference gene primer amplification that nucleated cell counts were estimated. Profiled with immunoSEQ multiplex PCR; TCRdb holds only in-frame clones, not every one. V, J and clone size reflect that table, while D and trimming were determined from the DNA. The sample carries 150,000 to 200,000 clones, 75% to 85% recorded once. This record belongs to a study of blood T cell repertoires in COVID-19. Study in general: Specimens from acute and convalescent COVID-19 originated in the United States, Italy and Spain. The cDNA or gDNA used as material had been derived from T cells, B-cell-depleted T cells, or PBMCs.

The rearrangement joins TRBV19 to TRBJ1-1; D remains unclear. The sample comprised peripheral blood. The sequence came from a woman in her 40s with COVID-19, enrolled during active disease. The CDR3: CASSIRQSDTEAFF. CDR3 DNA: TGTGCCAGTAGTATCCGCCAGAGCGACACTGAAGCTTTCTTT.